The 5 T cell receptor beta chains below all came from one sample that was sequenced in a study of shared clonotypes between healthy human individuals. The assay was immunoSEQ multiplex PCR, and TCRdb's table has in-frame clones only and misses some. This table holds around 88,000 clones, approximately 61% found once. The sequencing sample was made of memory CD8+ T cells sorted from blood. Subset here: CD45RO+ cells pooled with CCR7-negative TemRA cells. These receptor sequences come from a man aged 25-45 years in good health.

The J gene is TRBJ2-7, the V gene TRBV28, with TRBD1 as a possible D gene (5 bases). In germline, CDR1 is MDHEN, CDR2 SYDVKM. The germline V and J ends were trimmed by 6 bases and 3 bases, with 12 bases remaining between them. The CDR3 is 13 amino acids. The CDR3 DNA reads TGTGCCAGCAGGCCAGGGTGGGTCTACGAGCAGTACTTC. Encoded protein: CASRPGWVYEQYF.

The gene calls are TRBV7-9 and TRBJ2-5, with 9 bases aligning to TRBD1. V lost 2 bases, J lost 9 bases, and 13 bases stayed unmatched. Per the germline V gene, CDR1 is SEHNR and CDR2 is FQNEAQ (reference sequence). The CDR3 length is 16 residues. Here the CDR3 reads CASSLPSIGQGKAQYF. The CDR3 bases are TGTGCCAGCAGCTTACCCTCCATTGGACAGGGGAAGGCCCAGTACTTC.

The gene calls are TRBV28 and TRBJ1-6, with D unresolved. Trimming removed 2 bases from V and 4 bases from J, with 9 bases in between. The CDR3 covers 15 residues. CDR1 is MDHEN, CDR2 SYDVKM, per germline. CDR3 sequence: CASSLVQTYNSPLHF. CDR3 nucleotide sequence: TGTGCCAGCAGTTTAGTGCAAACGTATAATTCACCCCTCCACTTT. Combining the CDR3 with reference TRBV28 and TRBJ1-6 gives the whole variable domain DVKVTQSSRYLVKRTGEKVFLECVQDMDHENMFWYRQDPGLGLRLIYFSYDVKMKEKGDIPEGYSVSREKKERFSLILESASTNQTSMYLCASSLVQTYNSPLHFGNGTRLTVT.

The rearrangement uses TRBV2 and TRBJ1-1; D unresolved. This CDR3 comprises 14 residues. Germline V gene sequence: CDR1 SNHLY, CDR2 FYNNEI. Trimming took off 4 bases at V and 3 bases at J, with 12 bases between the two ends. The CDR3 sequence: CASSVEGGDTEAFF. The CDR3 DNA reads TGTGCCAGCAGTGTTGAGGGAGGTGACACTGAAGCTTTCTTT.

This clone occurred many times. This chain joins TRBV25-1 and TRBJ1-1, with 7 bases aligning to TRBD1. CDR1 is MGHDK, CDR2 SYGVNS, per germline. The ends lost 2 bases at V and 5 bases at J; junction bases unmatched: 8. This CDR3 is 15 amino acids long. Here the CDR3 reads CASSEVSGGGTEAFF. The DNA for the CDR3 is TGTGCCAGCAGTGAAGTGTCAGGGGGAGGAACTGAAGCTTTCTTT. The full variable domain, rest sourced from reference TRBV25-1 and TRBJ1-1, is EADIYQTPRYLVIGTGKKITLECSQTMGHDKMYWYQQDPGMELHLIHYSYGVNSTEKGDLSSESTVSRIRTEHFPLTLESARPSHTSQYLCASSEVSGGGTEAFFGQGTRLTVV.